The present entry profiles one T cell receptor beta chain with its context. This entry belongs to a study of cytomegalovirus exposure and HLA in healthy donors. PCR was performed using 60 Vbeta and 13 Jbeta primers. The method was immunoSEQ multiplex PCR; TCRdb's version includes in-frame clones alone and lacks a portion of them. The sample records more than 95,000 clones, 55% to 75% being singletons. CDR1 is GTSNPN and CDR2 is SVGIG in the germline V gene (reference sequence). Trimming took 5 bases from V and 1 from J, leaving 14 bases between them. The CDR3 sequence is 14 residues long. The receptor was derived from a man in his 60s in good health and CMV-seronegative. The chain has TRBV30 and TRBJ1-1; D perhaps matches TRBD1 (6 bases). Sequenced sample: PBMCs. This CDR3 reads CAWDGQPGNTEAFF. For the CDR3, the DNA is TGTGCCTGGGACGGACAGCCAGGGAACACTGAAGCTTTCTTT.